The sequence of this T cell receptor beta chain was determined in a study of blood T cells in healthy people across ages. Primers used in a second PCR of about 6 to 11 cycles were a sample-barcoded 5' primer and a J-beta primer mix. TCRdb fed the 5' RACE reads into MiXCR, producing one record per CDR3 protein. In the table there are about 930,000 distinct CDR3 sequences, 25% to 35% of which are singletons. In germline, CDR1 is SQVTM, CDR2 ANQGSEA. After removal of 8 bases from V and 11 bases from J, the junction contained 9 bases not matched to a gene. The CDR3 loop spans 13 amino acids. This sample also appeared in a second study, on T cells of mothers and their children.

The chain carries TRBV29-1 and TRBJ2-5, with 15 bases matching TRBD2. The receptor was derived from a woman in her thirties or forties in good health. Sequencing was carried out using blood. CDR3 coding DNA: TGCAGCTTCGGGACTAGCGGGGGGAAAGAGCAGTACTTC. This gives the protein CSFGTSGGKEQYF.